This T cell receptor beta chain is from a study of Ad26.COV2.S vaccination and SARS-CoV-2 variants. The wider study: The authors gave Ad26.COV2.S intramuscularly, either once or twice 56 days apart.

Comments on this clone: Its antigen is unidentified.

The ends were cut back, 4 bases at V and 5 bases at J, with 14 bases in the middle. Germline assignment: CDR1 MNHEY and CDR2 SVGAGI. The CDR3 loop spans 14 amino acids. The treatment was: 15 to 20 received Ad26.COV2.S at low or high dose, single or two shots; 5 received placebo; per-sample allocation not given. Collection of the samples took place on day 63 after the first injection of vaccine or placebo. Method: immunoSEQ multiplex PCR; TCRdb's copy keeps in-frame clones and lacks some. The sample has around 320,000 clones, around 87% seen once. General study findings and limits: Spike-specific CD8+ and CD4+ T cell responses reportedly showed substantial breadth after vaccination. Comparable non-spike TCR breadth was observed in vaccine and placebo recipients.

The TCR sequence derives from a person aged 18-60 years who received the Ad26.COV2.S COVID-19 vaccine or a placebo. The rearrangement uses TRBV6-5 and TRBJ2-5; tentatively, D is TRBD1 or TRBD2 (7 bases each). The sequencing used peripheral blood, collected in a trial of Ad26.COV2.S vaccine versus placebo. CDR3 DNA sequence: TGTGCCAGCAGTTCCCAGGGGGGGGCGGAGACCCAGTACTTC. It yields the protein CASSSQGGAETQYF.